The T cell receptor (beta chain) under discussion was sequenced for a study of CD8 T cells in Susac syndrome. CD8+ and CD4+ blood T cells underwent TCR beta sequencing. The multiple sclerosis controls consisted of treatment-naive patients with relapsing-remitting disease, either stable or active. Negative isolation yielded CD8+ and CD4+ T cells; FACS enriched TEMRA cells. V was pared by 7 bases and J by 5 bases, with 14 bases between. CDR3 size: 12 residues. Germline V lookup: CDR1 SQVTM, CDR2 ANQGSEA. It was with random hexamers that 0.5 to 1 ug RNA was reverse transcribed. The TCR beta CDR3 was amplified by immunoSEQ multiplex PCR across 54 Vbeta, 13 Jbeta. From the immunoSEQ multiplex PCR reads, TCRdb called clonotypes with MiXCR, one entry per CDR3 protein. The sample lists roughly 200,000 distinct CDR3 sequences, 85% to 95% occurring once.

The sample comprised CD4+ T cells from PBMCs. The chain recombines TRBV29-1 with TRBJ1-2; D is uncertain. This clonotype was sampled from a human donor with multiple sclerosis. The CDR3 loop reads CSAGGEQYGYTF. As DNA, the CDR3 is TGCAGCGCCGGCGGGGAACAGTATGGCTACACCTTC.